The 21 T cell receptor beta chains below were found in one sample sequenced in a study of regulatory T cells in long-lasting Graves disease. Indicated time point: newly diagnosed GD, antithyroid drugs for less than 3 months. Researchers made the TCR library from RNA that was extracted from PBMCs. Both iRepertoire HTBI primers and Arm-PCR of CDR3 regions were used to build the TCR beta libraries. Each CDR3 protein gets one entry after TCRdb re-called the multiplex PCR reads with MiXCR. Of 450,000 to 600,000 distinct CDR3 sequences in the sample, 15% to 20% are singletons; the top ten hold 10% to 15%. These data were also filed under a second study, of T cells in Graves' hyperthyroidism and ophthalmopathy.

The material sequenced was peripheral blood mononuclear cells (PBMCs), taken at new diagnosis, from a patient treated with antithyroid drugs. The receptors were gathered from a man aged 40-50 years with Graves disease.

This clonotype was picked up a small number of times. The genes are TRBV19 and TRBJ1-5, with 9 bases aligning to TRBD1. Germline V gives CDR1 LNHDA, CDR2 SQIVND (reference sequence). Germline trimming cut 10 bases from V and 2 bases from J; bases unmatched to any gene: 12. The CDR3 has 16 amino acids. The CDR3 spells CATQPGQGLGNQPQHF. The DNA for the CDR3 is TGTGCCACCCAACCGGGACAGGGTTTAGGCAATCAGCCCCAGCATTTT. The full variable domain, in which reference TRBV19 and TRBJ1-5 provide the parts outside the CDR3, is DGGITQSPKYLFRKEGQNVTLSCEQNLNHDAMYWYRQDPGQGLRLIYYSQIVNDFQKGDIAEGYSVSREKKESFPLTVTSAQKNPTAFYLCATQPGQGLGNQPQHFGDGTRLSIL.

Concerning this clonotype itself: Lacking the conserved final phenylalanine or tryptophan, this CDR3 likely reflects a read error. The chain employs TRBV7-6 and TRBJ1-1, with a tentative D call TRBD1 (5 bases). Germline V CDR1 and CDR2: SGHVS, FNYEAQ. The CDR3 covers 12 residues. V was clipped by 5 bases and J by 7 bases, with 11 bases between them. The CDR3 region has the DNA TGTGCCAGCAGCGTAGGGGTCAGTGAAGCTTTCTGT. Translating it yields CASSVGVSEAFC.

This clonotype has a handful of counts. J is TRBJ1-4 and V is TRBV6-1; 7 nucleotides match TRBD1. This CDR3 has 11 residues. With 8 bases clipped from V and 10 bases from J, the junction kept 4 bases outside the gene matches. Germline CDR1 is MNHNS and CDR2 is SASEGT. CDR3: CASGRQGKLFF. The CDR3 nucleotides read TGTGCCAGCGGTAGACAGGGAAAACTGTTTTTT.

Many counts were recorded for this clonotype. This chain's CDR3 is CASSQGRDWGGEQFF. The CDR3 region has the DNA TGTGCCAGCAGCCAAGGCCGGGACTGGGGGGGGGAGCAGTTCTTC. This sequence joins TRBV3-1 and TRBJ2-1; 7 bases fit TRBD2. The germline CDR1 and CDR2 sequences are LGHDT and YNNKEL (reference sequence). The CDR3 has 15 amino acids. The J segment lost 10 bases and the V segment lost 1 base, leaving 10 bases of the junction unmatched.

This clonotype was counted many times. This chain connects TRBV2 to TRBJ2-7; D is ambiguous. The CDR3 totals 11 residues. The V gene's germline CDR1 is SNHLY and CDR2 FYNNEI. V dropped 7 bases and J dropped 6 bases, with 10 bases sitting between them. The CDR3 nucleotides read TGTGCCAGCATGGCAGGCGGCGAGCAGTACTTC. Translating gives CASMAGGEQYF.

The chain employs TRBV5-6 and TRBJ2-7; TRBD2 aligns across 11 bases. J lost 2 bases, V lost 4 bases, and 5 bases had no gene match. The CDR3 contains 15 residues. Germline V lookup: CDR1 SGHDT, CDR2 YYEEEE. The CDR3 nucleotides read TGTGCCAGCAGCAAAACTAGCGGGAGACCCTACGAGCAGTACTTC. This gives the protein CASSKTSGRPYEQYF.

This clonotype was seen repeatedly, ten times or more. This sequence joins TRBV6-1 and TRBJ2-5; 7 nucleotides match TRBD1. CDR1 is MNHNS, CDR2 SASEGT, per germline. The CDR3 is 16 amino acids. V trimming: 5 bases; J trimming: 2 bases; junction bases outside the gene matches: 11. CDR3 region: CASSQTGGGQQETQYF. The CDR3 nucleotides are TGTGCCAGCAGTCAAACGGGTGGGGGACAGCAAGAGACCCAGTACTTC.

This clonotype was seen more than once but under ten times. This chain joins TRBV6-1 and TRBJ2-5; 7 bases fit TRBD2. Per germline, CDR1 MNHNS and CDR2 SASEGT. This CDR3 contains 13 residues. V lost 8 bases to trimming and J lost 1 base; unmatched junction nucleotides: 4. CDR3 in amino acids: CASGGGLQETQYF. In nucleotides, the CDR3 is TGTGCCAGCGGGGGGGGTCTCCAAGAGACCCAGTACTTC.

Only one count was recorded for this clonotype. Since a much larger clone is just one base distant, this may be a read error. V usage is TRBV24-1 and J usage is TRBJ2-1; possible D gene TRBD1, 5 bases. The CDR3 is made up of 13 amino acids. V shed 0 bases and J shed 12 bases, with 11 bases lying between them. Germline V lookup: CDR1 KGHDR, CDR2 SFDVKD. CDR3 amino acids: CATSDLQGRGQFF. CDR3 sequence (DNA): TGTGCCACCAGTGATTTGCAGGGAAGAGGGCAGTTCTTC.

The chain employs TRBV20-1 and TRBJ1-5, with 10 bases matching TRBD1. The length of the CDR3 is 15 residues. Germline V gene sequence: CDR1 DFQATT, CDR2 SNEGSKA (reference sequence). Unmatched junction bases numbered 5, after V lost 2 bases and J lost 4 bases. CDR3 sequence reads: CSARSGTGENQPQHF. Here the CDR3 DNA reads TGCAGTGCTAGATCCGGGACAGGGGAGAATCAGCCCCAGCATTTT.

This clonotype was counted ten times or more. The chain combines TRBV11-2 with TRBJ2-1; D ambiguous. CDR3 length equals 11 residues. Germline V gives CDR1 SGHAT, CDR2 FQNNGV. Trimming pared 5 bases from V and 8 bases from J, leaving 7 bases between. The CDR3 DNA follows: TGTGCCAGCAGCCTTAGGGATGAGCAGTTCTTC. It yields the protein CASSLRDEQFF.

This clonotype has at least ten counts. The chain is built from TRBV5-1 and TRBJ2-1; D remains ambiguous. The CDR3 is 10 amino acids. Per the germline V gene, CDR1 is SGHRS and CDR2 is YFSETQ. Trimming removed 5 bases at V and 7 bases at J, with 4 bases between. The CDR3 spells CASRGNEQFF. The CDR3 nucleotides are TGCGCCAGCAGGGGAAATGAGCAGTTCTTC. Using reference TRBV5-1 and TRBJ2-1 for the parts outside the CDR3, the full variable domain is KAGVTQTPRYLIKTRGQQVTLSCSPISGHRSVSWYQQTPGQGLQFLFEYFSETQRNKGNFPGRFSGRQFSNSRSEMNVSTLELGDSALYLCASRGNEQFFGPGTRLTVL.

This clonotype came up a few times. V is TRBV6-2 or TRBV6-3 and J is TRBJ2-3; D is tentatively TRBD1 or TRBD2 (5 bases each). Trimming stripped 6 bases from V and 4 bases from J, with 11 bases between. From germline, CDR1 is MNHEY and CDR2 SVGEGT. This CDR3 has 13 amino acids. The CDR3 region is CASRGTNADTQYF. For the CDR3, the DNA is TGTGCCAGCAGGGGGACGAACGCAGATACGCAGTATTTT.

This clonotype was counted between two and nine times. The chain couples TRBV10-3 to TRBJ2-2; 9 bases fit TRBD1. The CDR3 is 14 residues long. Germline values: CDR1 ENHRY, CDR2 SYGVKD. V was pared by 10 bases and J by 3 bases, with 6 bases of the junction left unmatched. The CDR3 DNA reads as TGTGCCACCGGGACAGGGAGTCACACCGGGGAGCTGTTTTTT. The encoded protein is CATGTGSHTGELFF.

Concerning this clonotype: A much larger clone sits a single nucleotide away, making a read error possible. The V and J genes are TRBV6-5 and TRBJ2-5, with D hard to call. The germline V and J ends were trimmed by 0 bases and 11 bases, with 19 bases remaining between them. Germline V gene lookup returns CDR1 MNHEY and CDR2 SVGAGI. The CDR3 has 15 residues. CDR3 residues: CASSYSTLTYNEQYF. The CDR3 region has the DNA TGTGCCAGCAGTTACTCGACTTTAACCTACAATGAGCAGTACTTC.

In this sample, this clonotype turned up many times. V and J are TRBV2 and TRBJ2-2; D uncertain. The V end was cut by 8 bases, the J end by 1 base, with 2 bases between. Germline lookup yields CDR1 SNHLY and CDR2 FYNNEI. The CDR3 length is 11 residues. The CDR3 sequence is CASQNTGELFF. The CDR3 DNA sequence: TGTGCCAGCCAGAACACCGGGGAGCTGTTTTTT.

This chain uses TRBV6-2 or TRBV6-3 with TRBJ2-1, with a weak D call TRBD1 (6 bases). V lost 7 bases and J lost 3, with 13 bases in between. Germline CDR1 reads MNHEY; CDR2 reads SVGEGT. This CDR3 is built from 14 residues. The CDR3 sequence: CASKLDRNYNEQFF. In DNA, the CDR3 is TGTGCCAGCAAACTAGACAGGAACTACAATGAGCAGTTCTTC.

The table lists this clonotype with many counts. V is TRBV2 and J is TRBJ2-1, with D perhaps given as TRBD1 or TRBD2 (5 bases each). Germline V gene data show CDR1 as SNHLY and CDR2 as FYNNEI. The CDR3 loop spans 18 amino acids. Trimming pared 2 bases from V and 1 base from J, leaving 18 bases between. The CDR3 sequence is CASSERDPLSSSYNEQFF. CDR3 nucleotide sequence: TGTGCCAGCAGTGAACGGGACCCATTATCCAGTTCCTACAATGAGCAGTTCTTC. Variable domain in full (rest from reference TRBV2 and TRBJ2-1): EPEVTQTPSHQVTQMGQEVILRCVPISNHLYFYWYRQILGQKVEFLVSFYNNEISEKSEIFDDQFSVERPDGSNFTLKIRSTKLEDSAMYFCASSERDPLSSSYNEQFFGPGTRLTVL.

The chain has TRBV6-4 and TRBJ2-3; D perhaps matches TRBD2 (6 bases). Per the germline V gene, CDR1 is MRHNA and CDR2 is SNTAGT. V was trimmed by 5 bases and J by 6 bases, leaving 12 bases between them. CDR3 size: 13 residues. CDR3 in amino acids: CASSRDFPDTQYF. CDR3 nucleotide sequence: TGTGCCAGCAGTAGGGACTTCCCGGATACGCAGTATTTT.

This clonotype was seen ten or more times. The J gene is TRBJ2-3, the V gene TRBV10-3, with D unresolved. This CDR3 spans 14 amino acids. V lost 10 bases to trimming and J lost 1 base, with 15 bases between them. CDR1 is ENHRY, CDR2 SYGVKD, per germline. This CDR3 reads CASRETLGTDTQYF. CDR3 DNA: TGTGCCAGCAGAGAGACCCTCGGCACAGATACGCAGTATTTT.

This clonotype occurred many times. V and J are TRBV2 and TRBJ2-3; D ambiguous. Germline V gene data show CDR1 as SNHLY and CDR2 as FYNNEI. The CDR3 is made up of 13 amino acids. Trimming took 7 bases from V and 0 from J, leaving 8 bases between them. The CDR3 sequence: CASKRDSTDTQYF. CDR3 in DNA: TGTGCCAGCAAGCGTGATAGCACAGATACGCAGTATTTT.